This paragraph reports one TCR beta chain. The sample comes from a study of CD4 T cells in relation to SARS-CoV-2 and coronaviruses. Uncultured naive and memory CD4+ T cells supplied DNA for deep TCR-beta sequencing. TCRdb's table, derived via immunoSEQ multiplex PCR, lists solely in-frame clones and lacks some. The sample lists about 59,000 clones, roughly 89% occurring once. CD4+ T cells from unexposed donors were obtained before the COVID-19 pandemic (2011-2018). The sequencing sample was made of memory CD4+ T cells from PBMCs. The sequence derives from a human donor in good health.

In nucleotides, the CDR3 is TGTGCCAGCAGCCCACAAAGAGAGACCCAGTACTTC. Its translation is CASSPQRETQYF. The J gene is TRBJ2-5, the V gene TRBV7-2; D call uncertain. The CDR3 has 12 amino acids. Trimming took 5 bases from V and 4 from J, leaving 8 bases between them. The germline CDR1 and CDR2 sequences are SGHTA and FQGNSA.